This T cell receptor beta chain is drawn from a study of cytomegalovirus exposure and HLA in healthy donors. Study in general: Earlier, almost 120 million unique TCR beta sequences were recovered from about 179 million T cells by an analysis.

60 Vbeta and 13 Jbeta primers were used in PCR. Using immunoSEQ multiplex PCR, the repertoire was profiled, and TCRdb retains in-frame clones only, with some absent. The repertoire holds some 130,000 clones, 60% to 85% seen once, with 3.1% in the top ten. Germline V gives CDR1 MNHEY, CDR2 SVGAGI. The CDR3 has 15 amino acids. Trimming removed 6 bases from V and 0 bases from J, with 11 bases in between. The chain has TRBV6-5 and TRBJ2-2; no clear D gene. Sequencing used PBMCs. The receptor's source is a man aged 25-45 years in good health and CMV-seronegative. The CDR3 is CASSRLATNTGELFF. CDR3 in DNA: TGTGCCAGCAGCCGCCTGGCCACGAACACCGGGGAGCTGTTTTTT.